This TCR delta chain stems from a study of gamma delta lymphoproliferative disorders and STAT genes (dated by TCRdb to about 2018). Notes on the research overall: The LymphoTrack Dx TCRG Assay was used to build gamma-chain libraries from a minimum of 50 ng of genomic DNA. Since no corresponding Invivoscribe delta assay was available, delta-chain libraries were prepared following the standard operating procedure of the EuroClonality-NGS working group. The study profiled TCR gamma and delta CDR3 repertoires by deep sequencing in Tgammadelta lymphoproliferative disease patients and healthy controls, within a larger immunophenotypic and STAT-mutation study. To confirm results, a couple of gamma-chain samples and all delta-chain samples were sequenced twice. General findings and caveats noted by the study authors: When whole repertoires were clustered, gamma repertoires from patients grouped apart from those of healthy controls, but delta repertoires did not separate between the groups. T cells in controls likely covered a range of maturation stages, whereas leukemic cells were skewed toward terminal effectors, which could potentially limit comparisons between patients and controls. It was noted by the authors that NGS specificity may be reduced at low frequencies, so confirmation of the public or private nature of leukemic clones is needed. Almost every major gamma and delta clonotype in patients was public, meaning shared with at least one healthy donor, and only two gamma clonotypes were private to disease.

In both library preparation methods, multiplex PCR was run with primers aimed at the conserved V and J regions of the TCR genes. The amplicons were purified, pooled and then sequenced on an Illumina MiSeq platform. Per the authors' processing: V(D)J alignment, clonotype assembly and translation were performed with MiXCR, whereas functionality assessment and CDR3 repertoire analyses were performed with VDJtools. CDR3 was defined according to IMGT, and analyses were limited to productive sequences using functional genes, with ORF genes and pseudogenes excluded. A custom Python script searched for identical amino acid CDR3s of major clonotypes (frequency >=5%) across all patients and controls. A one-sided non-parametric Wilcoxon test was used to compare clonotype frequencies between patients and controls. Via CATT, TCRdb reprocessed the public reads, and rows with identical DNA were then joined. TCRdb's processing, not the authors', yielded these V and J calls. In this sample the table shows 750 to 950 delta-chain clones, 1.5% to 2% of which occur a single time. Around 67% of the sample is in the top ten clones.

There are many counts of this clone. Its antigen is not yet known. TCRdb's entry gives the protein of a much larger clone, which mismatches this DNA's translation at residue 4, likely from a read error; the protein reported here is translated from the DNA. There are 18 amino acids in the CDR3, from cysteine to phenylalanine inclusive. The entry retains the CDR3 DNA only, 54 bases that are in frame from base 1. Sequences GEAIGNYY (CDR1) and EKD (CDR2) are obtained from the germline V gene. For TCR sequencing, genomic DNA was taken from peripheral blood mononuclear cells isolated from both patients and controls. Controls were some 23 healthy adult blood donors, with a median age of about 60 years and around twelve males and about eleven females, matched to patients for age and sex.

The V and J genes are TRDV2 and TRDJ1; the central 7 bases match TRDD3. Sequencing was carried out using blood. The clonotype was recovered from a human donor in good health. The sequenced DNA: TGTGCCTGTGGCACCGTCGGGGGATTGGGAAAGTACACCGATAAACTCATCTTT. Translated, this is CACGTVGGLGKYTDKLIF.